A selection of T cell receptor beta chains follows, all from one sample in a study of OX40 agonist ivuxolimab in advanced cancers. Using immunoSEQ multiplex PCR, the repertoire was profiled, and TCRdb retains in-frame clones only, with some absent. The sample records tens of thousands of clones, approximately 89% being singletons. The sample consisted of CD4+ or CD8+ T cells sorted from blood, taken in a trial of the OX40 agonist ivuxolimab. The receptors shown here come from an adult with an advanced solid tumor such as melanoma, head and neck, liver or kidney cancer. The CDR3 runs from the conserved cysteine through the conserved F or W. The D gene is left open where the match is weak. Clone size appears in some rows only: once, few, many, or a class for an expanded clone.

>-|TRBJ2-1|TRBV6-4|once
TGTGCCAGCAGCAGGGCGCCCTACAATGAGCAGTTCTTC
CASSRAPYNEQFF
>TRBD2|TRBJ2-1|TRBV19|-
TGTGCCAGTAGTATAGATGCGAGACGGGAGGGCCATAATGAGCAGTTCTTC
CASSIDARREGHNEQFF
>-|TRBJ1-3|TRBV19|-
TGTGCCAGCAGCGGACGGGACTCTGGAAACACCATATATTTT
CASSGRDSGNTIYF
>-|TRBJ2-1|TRBV29-1|-
TGCAGCGTTGAAGACGTAGCGGTAACTGAGCAGTTCTTC
CSVEDVAVTEQFF
>TRBD1|TRBJ2-7|TRBV28|-
TGTGCCAGCACTGAGACAGGGGGTGACTCCTACGAGCAGTACTTC
CASTETGGDSYEQYF
>TRBD2|TRBJ2-1|TRBV4-1|-
TGCGCCAGCAGCCAAGATCTTGCGGGAGGTTACAATGAGCAGTTCTTC
CASSQDLAGGYNEQFF
>-|TRBJ2-5|TRBV6-5|-
TGTGCCAGCAGCCGGGTGGGGGAGTGGGAGACCCAGTACTTC
CASSRVGEWETQYF
>-|TRBJ1-3|TRBV14|-
TGTGCCAGCAGCCTAGGACGGAAACACTCTGGAAACACCATATATTTT
CASSLGRKHSGNTIYF
>-|TRBJ2-1|TRBV7-8|-
TGTGCCAGCAGCTACGCGGATTTGGGCAATGAGCAGTTCTTC
CASSYADLGNEQFF
>-|TRBJ2-7|TRBV11-3|-
TGTGCCAGCAGCCCCCCAGGCCACTCCTACGAGCAGTACTTC
CASSPPGHSYEQYF
>-|TRBJ2-7|TRBV9|-
TGTGCCAGCAGCGTAGATAACAATTCCCACGAGCAGTACTTC
CASSVDNNSHEQYF
>-|TRBJ1-1|TRBV11-2|-
TGTGCCAGCAGCTTCCCTTATCCCACTGAAGCTTTCTTT
CASSFPYPTEAFF
>TRBD2|TRBJ2-2|TRBV19|once
TGTGCCAGTAGTATCCCAGCTAGCGGGAGGGCCCTCCTAGGGGAGCTGTTTTTT
CASSIPASGRALLGELFF
>-|TRBJ1-1|TRBV6-5|-
TGTGCCAGCAGTCCCCGAGCTCCTGAAGCTTTCTTT
CASSPRAPEAFF
>TRBD1|TRBJ2-7|TRBV5-4|-
TGTGCCAGCAGCCACCGGGACAGGGGTTACGAGCAGTACTTC
CASSHRDRGYEQYF
>-|TRBJ1-1|TRBV7-9|-
TGTGCCAGCAGCCCGGGGGGCACTGAAGCTTTCTTT
CASSPGGTEAFF
>TRBD1|TRBJ1-5|TRBV15|-
TGTGCCACCGGGCCGGGACAGTATAGCAATCAGCCCCAGCATTTT
CATGPGQYSNQPQHF
>-|TRBJ1-1|TRBV6-1|-
TGTGCCGCAGGAGGGGGAACTGAAGCTTTCTTT
CAAGGGTEAFF
>TRBD2|TRBJ2-4|TRBV19|-
TGTGCCAGTCAAAGCGGGAGTGTAGCCAAAAACATTCAGTACTTC
CASQSGSVAKNIQYF
>-|TRBJ2-1|TRBV19|once
TGTGCCAGTAGTATCGGACTACCTCCCAATGAGCAGTTCTTC
CASSIGLPPNEQFF
>TRBD1|TRBJ1-5|TRBV9|-
TGTGCCAGCAGCGTAGGGGCAGGGGGTCAGCCCCAGCATTTT
CASSVGAGGQPQHF
>-|TRBJ2-7|TRBV5-5|-
TGTGCCAGCAGTCTAATAGACAGGTCCTCCTACGAGCAGTACTTC
CASSLIDRSSYEQYF
>-|TRBJ2-1|TRBV7-9|-
TGTGCCAGCAGCCCAGGGTGGGGTGCCGAGGCCGGGGAGTTCTTC
CASSPGWGAEAGEFF
>TRBD2|TRBJ2-2|TRBV6-1|once
TGTGCCAGCAGTGAAAGAGCGGGACCCACCGGGGAGCTGTTTTTT
CASSERAGPTGELFF
>-|TRBJ2-2|TRBV27|-
TGTGCCAGCAGTTTAACACTAGGCGACACCGGGGAGCTGTTTTTT
CASSLTLGDTGELFF
>-|TRBJ2-2|TRBV5-4|-
TGTGCCAGCAGCTCAGGCTACGGGGAGCTGTTTTTT
CASSSGYGELFF
>-|TRBJ2-2|TRBV28|-
TGTGCCAGCAGTCTTTATGGTCGTACCGGGGAGCTGTTTTTT
CASSLYGRTGELFF
>TRBD1|TRBJ1-1|TRBV5-4|-
TGTGCCAGCAGCCCGCCATTGGGACAGGGGGTGAACACTGAAGCTTTCTTT
CASSPPLGQGVNTEAFF
>TRBD2|TRBJ2-2|TRBV28|-
TGTGCCAGCAGTTTCCTAGCGGGAGTTTCCGGGGAGCTGTTTTTT
CASSFLAGVSGELFF
>-|TRBJ1-5|TRBV27|-
TGTGCCAGCAGTTTAATTCCGGGGCATCAGCCCCAGCATTTT
CASSLIPGHQPQHF
>-|TRBJ1-1|TRBV13|-
TGTGCCAGCAGCCTGGGACGGGCCCCTAACACTGAAGCTTTCTTT
CASSLGRAPNTEAFF
>-|TRBJ2-5|TRBV12-5|-
TGTGCTAGTGGAGATCTGAGGTGGGGGCAAGAGACCCAGTACTTC
CASGDLRWGQETQYF
>-|TRBJ2-1|TRBV6-4|few
TGTGCCAGCAGTGACGACACCCACAATGAGCAGTTCTTC
CASSDDTHNEQFF
>-|TRBJ1-1|TRBV28|-
TGTGCCAGCAGTTTCTTTTACACTGAAGCTTTCTTT
CASSFFYTEAFF
>-|TRBJ2-1|TRBV11-2|-
TGTGCCAGCAGCCACGGTTACAATGAGCAGTTCTTC
CASSHGYNEQFF